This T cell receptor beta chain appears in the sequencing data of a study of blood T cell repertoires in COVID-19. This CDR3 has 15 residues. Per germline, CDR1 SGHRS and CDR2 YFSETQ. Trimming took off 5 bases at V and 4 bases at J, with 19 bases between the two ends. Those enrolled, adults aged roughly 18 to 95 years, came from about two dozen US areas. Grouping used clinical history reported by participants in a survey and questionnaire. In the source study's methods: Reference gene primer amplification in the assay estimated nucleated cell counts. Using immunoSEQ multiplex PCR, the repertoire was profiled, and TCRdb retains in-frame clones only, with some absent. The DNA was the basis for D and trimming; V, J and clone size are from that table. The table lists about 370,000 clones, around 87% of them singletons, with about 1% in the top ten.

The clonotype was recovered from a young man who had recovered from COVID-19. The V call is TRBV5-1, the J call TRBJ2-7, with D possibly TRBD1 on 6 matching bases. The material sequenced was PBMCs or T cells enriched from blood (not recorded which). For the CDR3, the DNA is TGCGCCAGCAGTCCTTCAGGGGTTGGCACATACGAGCAGTACTTC. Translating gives CASSPSGVGTYEQYF.